One sample yielded the 13 T cell receptor beta chains listed below, sequenced in a study of CD8+CD57+ T cells in acquired aplastic anemia. CDR3 and TCR beta VDJ profiling relied on genomic DNA as the template. MiXCR was run by TCRdb on the reads, yielding one entry per CDR3 protein. The table lists 200,000 or so distinct CDR3 sequences, roughly 50% of them singletons. Those patients picked for sequencing had displayed CD8+CD57+ cell expansion on flow cytometry. The sequencing input was sorted CD4+, CD8+, or CD8+CD57+ T cells (not recorded which) from PBMCs. These receptors were taken from a human donor with aplastic anemia.

A few counts support this clonotype. The rearrangement links TRBV5-8 to TRBJ2-4, with 8 bases aligning to TRBD1. The CDR3 has 14 residues. Germline CDR1 and CDR2: SGHTS and YDEGEE. Unmatched junction bases numbered 6, after V lost 3 bases and J lost 7 bases. CDR3 nucleotides: TGTGCCAGCAGCTATCCGGACAGGGCGAACATTCAGTACTTC. This sequence encodes CASSYPDRANIQYF.

This clonotype was counted many times. The chain carries TRBV7-2 and TRBJ2-1, with TRBD2 matching over 9 bases. The V gene end was trimmed by 8 bases and the J gene end by 7 bases; junction bases not matched to a gene: 12. This CDR3 spans 15 amino acids. Per germline, CDR1 SGHTA and CDR2 FQGNSA. CDR3 amino acids: CASGTARRGGNEQFF. CDR3 sequence (DNA): TGTGCCAGCGGGACCGCCAGGCGGGGGGGAAATGAGCAGTTCTTC.

This sequence joins TRBV10-3 and TRBJ1-4; TRBD1 aligns across 10 bases. The CDR3 contains 14 residues. CDR1 and CDR2 (germline): ENHRY, SYGVKD. With 3 bases clipped from V and 6 bases from J, the junction kept 1 base outside the gene matches. The CDR3 nucleotides read TGTGCCATCAGTGAAGGGACAGGGGATGAAAAACTGTTTTTT. Protein sequence: CAISEGTGDEKLFF.

This clonotype was counted at least ten times. The CDR3 sequence: CASSLRGGEQYF. Here the CDR3 DNA reads TGCGCCAGCAGCTTGAGAGGGGGCGAGCAGTACTTC. J is TRBJ2-7 and V is TRBV5-1; tentative D call: TRBD1 (6 bases). The V gene's germline CDR1 is SGHRS and CDR2 YFSETQ. Trimming removed 1 base from V and 6 bases from J, with 8 bases in between. The CDR3 runs to 12 residues.

This clonotype was picked up a small number of times. Since a much larger clone is just one base distant, this may be a read error. Lacking the conserved final phenylalanine or tryptophan, this CDR3 likely reflects a read error. The genes are TRBV7-3 and TRBJ1-3; 7 bases fit TRBD1. J gave up 0 bases and V 2 bases, and 4 bases lay outside the gene matches. This CDR3 is built from 16 residues. Germline-derived CDR1 and CDR2 are SGHTA and FQGTGA. CDR3 nucleotides: TGTGCCAGCAGCTTACACAGGGGCAGCTCTGGAAACACCATATATTCT. It is translated as CASSLHRGSSGNTIYS.

In nucleotides, the CDR3 is TGTGCCACCAGTCCGGGACAGAAGGCCGGGGAGCTGTTTTTT. It translates to CATSPGQKAGELFF. The chain joins TRBV24-1 to TRBJ2-2; 7 nucleotides align to TRBD1. Germline CDR1 KGHDR, CDR2 SFDVKD. The ends lost 6 bases at V and 6 bases at J; junction bases unmatched: 6. The CDR3 covers 14 residues.

The chain joins TRBV19 to TRBJ1-5; no clear D. Germline loops: CDR1 LNHDA, CDR2 SQIVND (reference sequence). The V end lost 3 bases, the J end lost 10 bases, and 19 bases lay between the germline ends. There are 15 residues in the CDR3. DNA of the CDR3: TGTGCCAGTAGTATGGGCGGAGGTTATGATCGTCCCCAGCATTTT. Encoded protein: CASSMGGGYDRPQHF.

This clonotype was counted many times. The V call is TRBV10-1, the J call TRBJ2-7, with TRBD2 matching 7 bases. CDR3 size: 13 residues. J gave up 5 bases and V 0 bases, and 1 base lay outside the gene matches. Germline-derived CDR1 and CDR2 are WNHNN and SYGVQD (reference sequence). CDR3 sequence (DNA): TGCGCCAGCAGTGAGTCGGGGGGGAACGAGCAGTACTTC. Protein: CASSESGGNEQYF.

This clonotype was recorded many times. The CDR3 nucleotides are TGCAGCTATAGCGGGGGAGCTCTCACAGATACGCAGTATTTT. Translated: CSYSGGALTDTQYF. The chain links TRBV29-1 to TRBJ2-3; TRBD2 aligns across 9 bases. This CDR3 is built from 14 residues. Germline lookup yields CDR1 SQVTM and CDR2 ANQGSEA. With V trimmed by 8 bases and J by 2 bases, 8 bases remained unmatched.

The chain employs TRBV19 and TRBJ1-5; D is undetermined. V was clipped by 0 bases and J by 7 bases, with 16 bases between them. The CDR3 covers 16 residues. Per the germline V gene, CDR1 is LNHDA and CDR2 is SQIVND (reference sequence). The CDR3 protein is CASSIDSAQRSQPQHF. In DNA, the CDR3 is TGTGCCAGTAGTATAGATTCGGCCCAACGAAGCCAGCCCCAGCATTTT.

A note on this clonotype: A read error may be the cause here, since a much bigger clone is one base away. The V gene is TRBV19, the J gene TRBJ1-1; the D gene is possibly TRBD1 (5 bases). This CDR3 has 12 amino acids. Germline V CDR1 and CDR2: LNHDA, SQIVND (reference sequence). CDR3 region: CASGGMNTEALF. DNA of the CDR3: TGTGCCAGCGGGGGTATGAACACTGAAGCTCTCTTT.

At least ten counts were recorded for this clonotype. The V and J genes are TRBV7-8 and TRBJ1-2; D might be TRBD1 (5 bases). Germline values: CDR1 SGHVS, CDR2 FQNEAQ. V lost 1 base and J lost 5, with 8 bases in between. The CDR3 is made up of 13 amino acids. This CDR3 reads CASSLGGTYGYTF. In DNA, the CDR3 is TGTGCCAGCAGCTTAGGGGGGACTTATGGCTACACCTTC.

With respect to this clonotype: Germline is not matched at one junction end, which may reflect a read error. The chain recombines TRBV7-6 with TRBJ2-5; maybe TRBD2 (5 bases). The CDR3 consists of 12 residues. Per the germline V gene, CDR1 is SGHVS and CDR2 is FNYEAQ. The CDR3 sequence: CASSLAGEAQCF. The CDR3 nucleotides read TGTGCCAGCAGCTTAGCGGGAGAGGCCCAGTGCTTC.